Each of the 13 T cell receptor beta chains below was sequenced from the same sample in a study of breast tumors, draining lymph nodes, adjacent tissues. Breast cancer patients provided tissue from their axillary draining lymph nodes. TCRdb passed the multiplex PCR reads through MiXCR, listing each CDR3 protein once. The sample records under 250,000 distinct CDR3 sequences, approximately 30% being singletons. What was sequenced was axillary lymph node tissue. Receptors were obtained from a female donor with breast cancer. Some clones in this sample may be carry-over from other donors' samples.

This clonotype has just one count. The chain recombines TRBV5-1 with TRBJ2-7, with D perhaps matching TRBD1 (5 bases). Germline assignment: CDR1 SGHRS and CDR2 YFSETQ. The CDR3 length is 15 residues. The V and J ends lost 0 bases and 6 bases respectively, with 16 bases between them. The CDR3 spells CASSLAGISASEQYF. CDR3 nucleotides: TGCGCCAGCAGCTTGGCAGGGATTAGTGCCTCCGAGCAGTACTTC.

This clonotype has more than one count but fewer than ten. A clone one base away is much larger, so this may be a read error. The CDR3 loop reads CASRDLAGEHFF. The CDR3 DNA is TGCGCCAGCAGGGATCTAGCGGGAGAGCACTTCTTC. The chain couples TRBV5-1 to TRBJ2-1; 10 bases align to TRBD2. CDR1 is SGHRS and CDR2 is YFSETQ in the germline V gene. This CDR3 spans 12 amino acids.

This clonotype was counted many times. The chain carries TRBV2 and TRBJ1-2; maybe TRBD1 (6 bases). V lost 8 bases and J 6 bases, leaving 16 bases between the germline ends. The germline CDR1 and CDR2 sequences are SNHLY and FYNNEI. This CDR3 is 13 amino acids long. The CDR3 is CASGSRGRDGYTF. In DNA form, the CDR3 reads TGTGCCAGCGGATCCAGGGGCAGGGATGGCTACACCTTC. Supplemented by reference TRBV2 and TRBJ1-2, the full variable domain reads EPEVTQTPSHQVTQMGQEVILRCVPISNHLYFYWYRQILGQKVEFLVSFYNNEISEKSEIFDDQFSVERPDGSNFTLKIRSTKLEDSAMYFCASGSRGRDGYTFGSGTRLTVV.

In this sample, this clonotype turned up many times. This rearrangement joins TRBV5-1 to TRBJ1-2; D is undetermined. The CDR3 totals 15 residues. Germline lookup yields CDR1 SGHRS and CDR2 YFSETQ. V lost 0 bases, J lost 4 bases, and 13 bases lay in between. CDR3 region: CASSLEAGRSYGYTF. CDR3 nucleotides: TGCGCCAGCAGCTTGGAGGCAGGCAGGAGCTATGGCTACACCTTC. The full variable domain, completed using reference TRBV5-1 and TRBJ1-2, is KAGVTQTPRYLIKTRGQQVTLSCSPISGHRSVSWYQQTPGQGLQFLFEYFSETQRNKGNFPGRFSGRQFSNSRSEMNVSTLELGDSALYLCASSLEAGRSYGYTFGSGTRLTVV.

There are a few counts of this clonotype. A much larger clone differs from this one at a single base, so this may be a read error. The V gene is TRBV5-6, the J gene TRBJ2-2; D gene unclear. The CDR3 totals 17 residues. Germline V CDR1 and CDR2: SGHDT, YYEEEE. The V and J ends lost 0 bases and 6 bases respectively, with 18 bases between them. CDR3 sequence (DNA): TGTGCCAGCAGCTTGGCACTGGCGGCGATAGGGTCCGGGGAGCTGTTTTTT. Its protein is CASSLALAAIGSGELFF.

This clonotype was counted many times. The rearrangement links TRBV13 to TRBJ2-3, with D possibly being TRBD2 (6 bases). Trimming cost V 3 bases and J 2 bases, with 12 bases left between them. CDR1 and CDR2 from the germline V gene are PRHDT and FYEKMQ (reference sequence). The CDR3 covers 15 residues. CDR3 loop: CASSFRDSDTDTQYF. The CDR3 coding sequence is TGTGCCAGCAGCTTCCGGGACTCTGACACAGATACGCAGTATTTT.

This clonotype was seen repeatedly, ten times or more. V gene TRBV20-1 combines with J gene TRBJ1-6; 7 bases align to TRBD1. With 7 bases clipped from V and 7 bases from J, the junction kept 10 bases outside the gene matches. Germline V gene lookup returns CDR1 DFQATT and CDR2 SNEGSKA (reference sequence). The CDR3 has 14 residues. The CDR3 sequence: CSVSSGQENSPLHF. The CDR3 DNA is TGCAGTGTTTCTTCCGGACAGGAAAATTCACCCCTCCACTTT.

This clonotype was seen ten or more times. The rearrangement joins TRBV7-6 to TRBJ2-1; possibly TRBD2 for D (6 bases). The CDR3 is 18 residues long. V was trimmed by 2 bases and J by 6 bases, leaving 23 bases between them. The germline V gene has CDR1 SGHVS and CDR2 FNYEAQ. The CDR3 region has the DNA TGTGCCAGCAGCTTATTAAAGGTGGACTACGGGAGCGCCAATGAGCAGTTCTTC. As protein: CASSLLKVDYGSANEQFF.

This clonotype has at least ten counts. CDR3 in amino acids: CSATKRGGGETQYF. DNA of the CDR3: TGCAGTGCAACAAAGAGGGGGGGCGGGGAGACCCAGTACTTC. This chain connects TRBV20-1 to TRBJ2-5; D is possibly TRBD2 (7 bases). This CDR3 region has 14 residues. In germline, CDR1 is DFQATT, CDR2 SNEGSKA (reference sequence). Trimming took 6 bases from V and 5 from J, leaving 19 bases between them.

The sample holds many counts of this clonotype. The rearrangement uses TRBV2 and TRBJ2-3; TRBD2 matches at 13 bases. V dropped 5 bases and J dropped 4; count of bases not matched to a gene: 3. The CDR3 length is 15 residues. The V gene's germline CDR1 is SNHLY and CDR2 FYNNEI. The CDR3 protein is CASSRTSGSADTQYF. CDR3 in DNA: TGTGCCAGCAGTAGGACTAGCGGGAGTGCAGATACGCAGTATTTT. The full variable domain, with the rest looked up from reference TRBV2 and TRBJ2-3, is EPEVTQTPSHQVTQMGQEVILRCVPISNHLYFYWYRQILGQKVEFLVSFYNNEISEKSEIFDDQFSVERPDGSNFTLKIRSTKLEDSAMYFCASSRTSGSADTQYFGPGTRLTVL.

The J gene is TRBJ1-1, the V gene TRBV5-5; a weak D match, TRBD1 (6 bases). Trimming pared 9 bases from V and 1 base from J, leaving 19 bases between. The CDR3 length is 15 residues. Germline V gives CDR1 SGHKS, CDR2 YYEKEE (reference sequence). The CDR3 protein is CATSRGGRRNTEAFF. The CDR3 DNA reads TGTGCCACCTCTAGGGGGGGGCGCCGGAACACTGAAGCTTTCTTT.

This clonotype was picked up a small number of times. V is TRBV5-1 and J is TRBJ2-5; D might be TRBD2 (6 bases). The CDR3 is 14 residues long. The germline V gene has CDR1 SGHRS and CDR2 YFSETQ. V lost 2 bases and J 8 bases, leaving 16 bases between the germline ends. The CDR3 DNA reads TGCGCCAGCAGCTTCACCCCCGGGCGGGACACCCAGTACTTC. It translates to CASSFTPGRDTQYF.

This clonotype was seen repeatedly, ten times or more. V usage is TRBV12-3 or TRBV12-4 and J usage is TRBJ2-7, with a weak D call TRBD2 (6 bases). V was pared by 4 bases and J by 0 bases, with 10 bases between. This CDR3 is 14 amino acids long. CDR3 residues: CASSSRAGSYEQYF. The CDR3 DNA follows: TGTGCCAGCAGTTCCCGAGCGGGCTCCTACGAGCAGTACTTC.